Included here is one TCR beta chain sequence, with context. Antigen unknown. This record comes from a study of post-analysis software for immune sequencing data. Study in general: Progressive-relapsing, secondary progressive and relapsing-remitting multiple sclerosis were among the disease courses included.

Sequencing libraries made from TCR beta cDNA carried unique molecular identifiers. TCRdb re-analysed the PCR reads in MiXCR, keeping a single row per CDR3 protein. The table includes 350,000 to 500,000 distinct CDR3 sequences, 35% to 45% detected once. Whole-study results and caveats: F measure clustering grouped samples strongly by preparation batch. TRBV5-6, TRBV5-1 and TRBV20-1 were among a few TRBV segments more frequent in patients than controls.

J gave up 6 bases and V 4 bases, and 7 bases lay outside the gene matches. This CDR3 spans 14 amino acids. Germline loops: CDR1 ENHRY, CDR2 SYGVKD. The source of this sequence is a girl aged 2-10 years with multiple sclerosis. V usage is TRBV10-3 and J usage is TRBJ2-5; TRBD1 matches at 8 bases. Sequencing was done on a sample of blood. CDR3 sequence (DNA): TGTGCCATCAGTGGTTCGGACAGGGTAAAGACCCAGTACTTC. Encoded protein: CAISGSDRVKTQYF.